This paragraph reports one TCR beta chain. The treatment is: oral pan-JAK inhibitor, 5-10 mg twice daily. V lost 2 bases and J 4 bases, leaving 8 bases between the germline ends. The CDR3 runs to 13 residues. Germline CDR1 reads KGHSH; CDR2 reads LQKENI. cDNA prepared by RNA extraction and subsequent reverse transcription served as the template for sequencing. The table came from immunoSEQ multiplex PCR; TCRdb's copy has only in-frame clones and leaves some out. The data show 150,000 to 200,000 clones, roughly two thirds seen once. The source of the sample is a study of CD8+ T cells in alopecia areata. Study context: Patients remained on tofacitinib for 6 to 18 months and then went 6 months without it. Treated patients' severity was scored by percentage of affected scalp area.

This sequence joins TRBV18 and TRBJ2-5; D gene uncertain. Sequences were derived from CD4+ T cells sorted from blood, sampled at week 4, from a patient treated with tofacitinib. The origin of this receptor is a human donor with alopecia areata. The CDR3 loop is CASSPSSVETQYF. The CDR3 nucleotides read TGTGCCAGCTCACCAAGTTCTGTAGAGACCCAGTACTTC. Full variable domain (missing parts from reference TRBV18 and TRBJ2-5): NAGVMQNPRHLVRRRGQEARLRCSPMKGHSHVYWYRQLPEEGLKFMVYLQKENIIDESGMPKERFSAEFPKEGPSILRIQQVVRGDSAAYFCASSPSSVETQYFGPGTRLLVL.